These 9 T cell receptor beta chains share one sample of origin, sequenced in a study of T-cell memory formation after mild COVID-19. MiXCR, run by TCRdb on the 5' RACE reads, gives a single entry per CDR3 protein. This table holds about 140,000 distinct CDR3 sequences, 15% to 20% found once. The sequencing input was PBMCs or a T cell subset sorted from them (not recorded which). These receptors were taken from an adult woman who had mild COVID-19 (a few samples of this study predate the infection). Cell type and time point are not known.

CDR3 residues: CATSDARMGAAGELFF. The CDR3 DNA reads TGTGCCACCAGTGATGCCCGGATGGGGGCGGCCGGGGAGCTGTTTTTT. The chain links TRBV24-1 to TRBJ2-2; tentative D call: TRBD1 (6 bases). Germline CDR1 is KGHDR and CDR2 is SFDVKD. This CDR3 region has 16 residues. V was pared by 3 bases and J by 6 bases, with 16 bases between.

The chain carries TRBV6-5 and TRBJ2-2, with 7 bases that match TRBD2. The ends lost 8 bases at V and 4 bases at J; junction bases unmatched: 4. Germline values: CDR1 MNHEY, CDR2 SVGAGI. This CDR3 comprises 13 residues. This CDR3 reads CASWEGITGELFF. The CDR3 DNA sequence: TGTGCCAGCTGGGAGGGGATCACCGGGGAGCTGTTTTTT.

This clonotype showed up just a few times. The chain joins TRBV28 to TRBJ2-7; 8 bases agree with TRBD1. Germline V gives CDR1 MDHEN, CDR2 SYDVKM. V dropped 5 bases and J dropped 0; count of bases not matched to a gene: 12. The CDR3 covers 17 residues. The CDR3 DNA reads TGTGCCAGCAGTCCCCCAAGACAGGGGCCAATCTCCTACGAGCAGTACTTC. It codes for CASSPPRQGPISYEQYF.

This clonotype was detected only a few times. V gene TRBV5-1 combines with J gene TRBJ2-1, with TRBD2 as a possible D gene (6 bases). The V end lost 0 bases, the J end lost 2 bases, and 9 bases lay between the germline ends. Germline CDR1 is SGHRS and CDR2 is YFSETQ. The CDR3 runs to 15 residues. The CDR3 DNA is TGCGCCAGCAGCTTGGAGGGCGGGACCTACAATGAGCAGTTCTTC. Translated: CASSLEGGTYNEQFF.

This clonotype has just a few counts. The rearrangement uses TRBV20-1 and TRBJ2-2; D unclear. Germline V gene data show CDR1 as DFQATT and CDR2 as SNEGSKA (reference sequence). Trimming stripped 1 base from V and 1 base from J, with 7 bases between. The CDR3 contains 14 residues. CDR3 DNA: TGCAGTGCTAGAGTGTCTGAGAACACCGGGGAGCTGTTTTTT. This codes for CSARVSENTGELFF.

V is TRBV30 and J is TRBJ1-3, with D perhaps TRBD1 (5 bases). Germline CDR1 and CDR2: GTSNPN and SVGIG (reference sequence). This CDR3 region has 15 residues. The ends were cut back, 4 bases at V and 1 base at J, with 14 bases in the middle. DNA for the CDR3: TGTGCCTGGACTCCATGGACACGATCTGGAAACACCATATATTTT. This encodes CAWTPWTRSGNTIYF.

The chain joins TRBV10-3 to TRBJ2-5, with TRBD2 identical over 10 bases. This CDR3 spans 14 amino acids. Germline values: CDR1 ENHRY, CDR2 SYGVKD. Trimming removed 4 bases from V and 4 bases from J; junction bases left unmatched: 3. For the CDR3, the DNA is TGTGCCATCAGTGGAAGCGGGGGGGGAGAGACCCAGTACTTC. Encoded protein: CAISGSGGGETQYF.

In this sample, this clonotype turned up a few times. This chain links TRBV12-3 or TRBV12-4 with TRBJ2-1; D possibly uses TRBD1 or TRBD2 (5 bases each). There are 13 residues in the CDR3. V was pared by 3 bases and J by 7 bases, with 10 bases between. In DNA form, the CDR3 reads TGTGCCAGCAGTTTTCTGGGGGTAAATGAGCAGTTCTTC. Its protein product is CASSFLGVNEQFF.

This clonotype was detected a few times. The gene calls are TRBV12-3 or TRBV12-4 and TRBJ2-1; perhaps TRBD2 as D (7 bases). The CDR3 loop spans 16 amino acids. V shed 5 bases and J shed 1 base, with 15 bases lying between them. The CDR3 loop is CASSLGGGRSYNEQFF. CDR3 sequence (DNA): TGTGCCAGCAGTCTAGGGGGGGGTCGTTCCTACAATGAGCAGTTCTTC.